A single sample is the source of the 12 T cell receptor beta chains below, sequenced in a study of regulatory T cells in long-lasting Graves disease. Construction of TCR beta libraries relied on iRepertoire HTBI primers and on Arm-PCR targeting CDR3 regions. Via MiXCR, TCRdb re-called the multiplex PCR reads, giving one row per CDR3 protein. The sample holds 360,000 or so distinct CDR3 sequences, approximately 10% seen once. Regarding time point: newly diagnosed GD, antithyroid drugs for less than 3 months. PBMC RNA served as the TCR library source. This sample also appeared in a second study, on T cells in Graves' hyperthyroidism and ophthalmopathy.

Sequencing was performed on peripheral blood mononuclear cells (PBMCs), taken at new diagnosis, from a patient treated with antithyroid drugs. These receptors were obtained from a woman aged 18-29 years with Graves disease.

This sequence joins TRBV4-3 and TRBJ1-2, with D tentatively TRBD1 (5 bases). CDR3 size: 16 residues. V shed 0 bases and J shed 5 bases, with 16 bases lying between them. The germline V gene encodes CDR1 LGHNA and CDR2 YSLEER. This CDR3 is CASSQDYRGRAYGYTF. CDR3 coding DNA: TGCGCCAGCAGCCAAGACTATAGAGGCAGGGCTTATGGCTACACCTTC.

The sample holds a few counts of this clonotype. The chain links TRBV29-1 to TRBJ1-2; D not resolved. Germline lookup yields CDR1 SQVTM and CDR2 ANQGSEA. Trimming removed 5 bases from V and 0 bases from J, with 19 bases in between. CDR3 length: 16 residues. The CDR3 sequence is CSVWARTIAPNYGYTF. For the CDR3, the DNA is TGCAGCGTTTGGGCTCGAACAATTGCCCCTAACTATGGCTACACCTTC. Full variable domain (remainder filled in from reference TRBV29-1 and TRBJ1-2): SAVISQKPSRDICQRGTSLTIQCQVDSQVTMMFWYRQQPGQSLTLIATANQGSEATYESGFVIDKFPISRPNLTFSTLTVSNMSPEDSSIYLCSVWARTIAPNYGYTFGSGTRLTVV.

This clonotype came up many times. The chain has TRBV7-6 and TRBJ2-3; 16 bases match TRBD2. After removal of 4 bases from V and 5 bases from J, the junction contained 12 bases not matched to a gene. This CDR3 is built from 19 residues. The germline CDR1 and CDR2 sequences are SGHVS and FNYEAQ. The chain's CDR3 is CASSWEPGLAGGPGDTQYF. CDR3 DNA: TGTGCCAGCAGCTGGGAACCGGGACTAGCGGGAGGGCCGGGAGATACGCAGTATTTT.

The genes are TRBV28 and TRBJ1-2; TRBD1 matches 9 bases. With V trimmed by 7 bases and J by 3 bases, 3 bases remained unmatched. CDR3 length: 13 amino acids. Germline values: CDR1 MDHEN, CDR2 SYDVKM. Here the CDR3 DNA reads TGTGCCAGCACGGACAGGGGACACTATGGCTACACCTTC. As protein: CASTDRGHYGYTF.

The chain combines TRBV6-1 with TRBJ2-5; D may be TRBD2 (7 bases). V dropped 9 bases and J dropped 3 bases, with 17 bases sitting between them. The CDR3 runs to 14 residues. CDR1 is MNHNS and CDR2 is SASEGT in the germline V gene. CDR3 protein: CASGFGGAKETQYF. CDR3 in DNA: TGTGCCAGTGGCTTTGGGGGGGCCAAAGAGACCCAGTACTTC.

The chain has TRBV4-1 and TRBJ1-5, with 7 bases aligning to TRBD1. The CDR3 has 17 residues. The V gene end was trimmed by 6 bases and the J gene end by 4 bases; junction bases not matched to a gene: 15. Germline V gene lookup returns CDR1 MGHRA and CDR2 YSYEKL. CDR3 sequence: CASRDVTGPHRNQPQHF. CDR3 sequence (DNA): TGCGCCAGCAGGGACGTGACAGGGCCCCACCGGAATCAGCCCCAGCATTTT.

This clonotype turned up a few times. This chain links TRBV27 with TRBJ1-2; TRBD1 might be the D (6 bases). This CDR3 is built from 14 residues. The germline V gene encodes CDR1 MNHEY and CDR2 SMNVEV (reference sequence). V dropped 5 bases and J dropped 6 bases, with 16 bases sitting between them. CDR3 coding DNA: TGTGCCAGCAGTAACTCACAGGGAGTAGATGGCTACACCTTC. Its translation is CASSNSQGVDGYTF.

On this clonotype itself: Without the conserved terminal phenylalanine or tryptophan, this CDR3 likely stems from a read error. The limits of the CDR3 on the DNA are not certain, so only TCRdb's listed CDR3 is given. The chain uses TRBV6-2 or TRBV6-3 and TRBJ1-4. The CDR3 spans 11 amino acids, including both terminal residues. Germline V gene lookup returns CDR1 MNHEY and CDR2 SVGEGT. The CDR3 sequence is CASSYSVQYCL.

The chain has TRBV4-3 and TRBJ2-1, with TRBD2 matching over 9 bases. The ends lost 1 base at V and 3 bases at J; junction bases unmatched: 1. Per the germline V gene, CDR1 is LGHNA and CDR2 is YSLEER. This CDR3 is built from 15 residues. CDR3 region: CASSQGTSDYNEQFF. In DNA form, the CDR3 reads TGCGCCAGCAGCCAAGGGACTAGCGACTACAATGAGCAGTTCTTC.

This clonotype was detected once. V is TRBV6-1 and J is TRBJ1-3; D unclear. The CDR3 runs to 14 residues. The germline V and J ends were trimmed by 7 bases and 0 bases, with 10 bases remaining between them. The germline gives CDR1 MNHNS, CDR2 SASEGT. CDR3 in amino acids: CASKDWNSGNTIYF. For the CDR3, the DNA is TGTGCCAGCAAGGACTGGAACTCTGGAAACACCATATATTTT.

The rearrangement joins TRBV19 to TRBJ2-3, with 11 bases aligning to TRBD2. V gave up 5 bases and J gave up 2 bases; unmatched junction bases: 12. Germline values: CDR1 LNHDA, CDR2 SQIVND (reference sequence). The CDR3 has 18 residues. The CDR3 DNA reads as TGTGCCAGTAGTCACACTGCCGCTAGCGGGGGGACCACAGATACGCAGTATTTT. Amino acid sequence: CASSHTAASGGTTDTQYF.

CDR3 DNA: TGCAGCGTTGAAGATACTGGGACAGGGAAAGGAAATGAGCAGTTCTTC. Encoded protein: CSVEDTGTGKGNEQFF. The chain combines TRBV29-1 with TRBJ2-1; 9 bases fit TRBD1. Germline V gives CDR1 SQVTM, CDR2 ANQGSEA. V was pared by 0 bases and J by 7 bases, with 10 bases of the junction left unmatched. The CDR3 is 16 amino acids.